A single sample gave rise to the 13 T cell receptor beta chains below, sequenced in a study of CD8 T cells in Susac syndrome. Random hexamers were used to reverse transcribe an amount of roughly 0.45 to 1 ug RNA. TCRdb independently ran MiXCR on the immunoSEQ multiplex PCR reads; one entry per CDR3 protein. The table has 100,000 to 150,000 distinct CDR3 sequences, 75% to 90% seen once. The sequencing input was CD8+ T cells from PBMCs. These receptors were taken from a human donor with multiple sclerosis.

This sequence joins TRBV19 and TRBJ1-1, with D unresolved. The CDR3 consists of 11 residues. Trimming took off 6 bases at V and 10 bases at J, with 12 bases between the two ends. Germline V gene lookup returns CDR1 LNHDA and CDR2 SQIVND (reference sequence). CDR3 DNA sequence: TGTGCCAGTAGCCTGGGTGATGGAGCTTTCTTT. It codes for CASSLGDGAFF.

The chain has TRBV24-1 and TRBJ2-1, with D possibly matching TRBD1 (5 bases). The CDR3 spans 14 residues. V lost 0 bases and J 8 bases, leaving 10 bases between the germline ends. Germline lookup yields CDR1 KGHDR and CDR2 SFDVKD. CDR3 protein: CATSDLTQGYEQFF. The CDR3, as DNA: TGTGCCACCAGTGATTTGACCCAGGGCTATGAGCAGTTCTTC.

This chain connects TRBV19 to TRBJ1-6; no clear D. Trimming took 3 bases from V and 7 from J, leaving 7 bases between them. The germline CDR1 and CDR2 sequences are LNHDA and SQIVND (reference sequence). The length of the CDR3 is 13 residues. CDR3 protein: CASSIGSNSPLHF. In DNA, the CDR3 is TGTGCCAGTAGTATCGGGTCAAATTCACCCCTCCACTTT.

This clonotype was seen a few times. The chain employs TRBV7-9 and TRBJ2-5, with D perhaps TRBD1 or TRBD2 (6 bases each). V was trimmed by 6 bases and J by 2 bases, leaving 19 bases between them. Germline values: CDR1 SEHNR, CDR2 FQNEAQ (reference sequence). This CDR3 is 16 amino acids long. CDR3 sequence (DNA): TGTGCCAGCAGAGTCCTGGGGGGCCAGGAGCAAGAGACCCAGTACTTC. Its protein product is CASRVLGGQEQETQYF.

This sequence joins TRBV12-3 or TRBV12-4 and TRBJ2-3; weak D call: TRBD1 (5 bases). V lost 5 bases, J lost 4 bases, and 13 bases lay in between. The CDR3 loop spans 14 amino acids. DNA of the CDR3: TGTGCCAGCAGTCTGGGGCTTTCTCCAGATACGCAGTATTTT. It encodes CASSLGLSPDTQYF.

The chain is built from TRBV19 and TRBJ1-2; TRBD1 aligns across 8 bases. CDR1 and CDR2 (germline): LNHDA, SQIVND (reference sequence). The junction had 10 bases not matched to a gene; V was cut back by 8 bases and J by 8 bases. The CDR3 length is 13 residues. CDR3 bases: TGTGCCAGTTCTTATCAGGGGGCGAGAGGCTACACCTTC. Protein product: CASSYQGARGYTF.

This chain joins TRBV2 and TRBJ1-2, with D unclear. There are 15 residues in the CDR3. Germline V gives CDR1 SNHLY, CDR2 FYNNEI. The V end was cut by 6 bases, the J end by 5 bases, with 19 bases between. The CDR3 protein is CASSFGQADPYGYTF. DNA of the CDR3: TGTGCCAGCAGCTTCGGGCAGGCCGACCCTTATGGCTACACCTTC.

The chain is built from TRBV6-2 or TRBV6-3 and TRBJ2-1, with D unclear. V was clipped by 0 bases and J by 5 bases, with 26 bases between them. Germline CDR1 MNHEY, CDR2 SVGEGT. This CDR3 has 20 residues. CDR3 sequence: CASSYSHPSRGVNGNNEQFF. CDR3 coding DNA: TGTGCCAGCAGTTACTCCCACCCAAGCCGCGGTGTGAACGGCAACAATGAGCAGTTCTTC.

The rearrangement joins TRBV12-3 or TRBV12-4 to TRBJ2-6; D is uncertain. V was shortened by 8 bases and J by 0 bases, with 17 bases between the two germline ends. CDR3 length: 17 amino acids. CDR3 sequence reads: CASHSLLVSSGANVLTF. The CDR3 bases are TGTGCCAGCCACAGTTTACTGGTATCCTCTGGGGCCAACGTCCTGACTTTC.

The chain links TRBV24-1 to TRBJ2-1, with D unresolved. Germline loops: CDR1 KGHDR, CDR2 SFDVKD. Trimming cost V 4 bases and J 6 bases, with 9 bases left between them. This CDR3 contains 13 residues. The CDR3 sequence is CATSDVMGNEQFF. CDR3 bases: TGTGCCACCAGTGACGTCATGGGCAATGAGCAGTTCTTC.

The genes are TRBV6-1 and TRBJ2-7, with TRBD1 matching over 12 bases. V trimming: 4 bases; J trimming: 6 bases; junction bases outside the gene matches: 4. CDR1 and CDR2 (germline): MNHNS, SASEGT. The CDR3 consists of 14 residues. The CDR3 region has the DNA TGTGCCAGCAGTGGGGACAGGGGGCTCGGCGAGCAGTACGTC. It codes for CASSGDRGLGEQYV.

In this sample, this clonotype turned up once. V usage is TRBV12-3 or TRBV12-4 and J usage is TRBJ1-2; D might be TRBD1 (6 bases). This CDR3 is 17 amino acids long. With 1 base removed from V and 2 bases from J, the gap between germline ends came to 17 bases. CDR3 sequence reads: CASSLGPRKDRNYGYTF. Written as DNA, the CDR3 is TGTGCCAGCAGTTTAGGCCCCCGGAAGGACAGAAACTATGGCTACACCTTC.

The rearrangement links TRBV6-2 or TRBV6-3 to TRBJ2-1; maybe TRBD1 (6 bases). Germline CDR1 MNHEY, CDR2 SVGEGT. V was trimmed by 5 bases and J by 10 bases, leaving 12 bases between them. The CDR3 spans 12 residues. CDR3 protein: CASSPSQGEQFF. CDR3 nucleotides: TGTGCCAGCAGTCCATCTCAGGGGGAGCAGTTCTTC.